The present TCR beta chain was sequenced within a study of blood T cell repertoires in COVID-19. Study background: Material from acute and convalescent COVID-19 was sourced from the United States, Italy and Spain. T cells, B-cell-depleted T cells, or PBMCs supplied cDNA or gDNA.

In the original analysis: Amplification of reference gene primers provided the estimated nucleated cell counts. Method: immunoSEQ multiplex PCR; TCRdb's copy keeps in-frame clones and lacks some. V and J calls and clone size are as listed in that table; D and trimming were resolved from the DNA. Of about 44,000 clones listed, approximately 81% were seen once; the top ten hold 4.2%. The sequenced material came from peripheral blood. This receptor was taken from a woman in her seventies with acute or convalescent COVID-19.

The CDR3 coding sequence is TGTGCCAGCAGTGACTCCGTAACTAGCACAGATACGCAGTATTTT. Its protein product is CASSDSVTSTDTQYF. The chain joins TRBV6-4 to TRBJ2-3; D remains ambiguous. CDR1 is MRHNA, CDR2 SNTAGT, per germline. The CDR3 sequence is 15 residues long. Trimming removed 0 bases at V and 0 bases at J, with 7 bases between.